Detailed here is one TCR beta chain. Trimming took 5 bases from V and 1 from J; bases not matched to a gene: 9. CDR1 is PRHDT, CDR2 FYEKMQ, per germline (reference sequence). This CDR3 region has 17 residues. This record comes from a study of cytomegalovirus exposure and HLA in healthy donors. The study ran its PCR with 60 Vbeta and 13 Jbeta primers. This table comes from immunoSEQ multiplex PCR, and its TCRdb copy is limited to in-frame clones, with some not included. The data show about 160,000 clones, around 84% seen once. The material sequenced was PBMCs. The source is a woman aged 40 to 50 in good health and CMV-seronegative. This chain uses TRBV13 with TRBJ2-3; 10 nucleotides align to TRBD1. The CDR3 region has the DNA TGTGCCAGCAGCAGTCGACAGGGGGCGCGAGGCACAGATACGCAGTATTTT. It translates to CASSSRQGARGTDTQYF.